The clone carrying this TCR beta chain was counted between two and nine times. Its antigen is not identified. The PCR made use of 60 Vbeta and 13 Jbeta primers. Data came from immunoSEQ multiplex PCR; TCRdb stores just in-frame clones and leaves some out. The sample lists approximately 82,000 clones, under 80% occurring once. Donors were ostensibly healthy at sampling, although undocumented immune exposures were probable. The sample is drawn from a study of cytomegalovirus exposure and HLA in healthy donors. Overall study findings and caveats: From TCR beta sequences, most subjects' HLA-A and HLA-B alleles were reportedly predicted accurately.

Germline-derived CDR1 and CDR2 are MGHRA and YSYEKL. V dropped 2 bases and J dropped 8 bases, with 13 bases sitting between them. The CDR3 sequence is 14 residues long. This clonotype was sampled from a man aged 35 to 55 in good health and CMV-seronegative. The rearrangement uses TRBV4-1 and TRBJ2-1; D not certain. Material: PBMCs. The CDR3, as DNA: TGCGCCAGCAGCCAACAAAAAAAAACGGATGAGCAGTTCTTC. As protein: CASSQQKKTDEQFF.